Listed below are T cell receptor beta chains from one sample, sequenced in a study of control samples from healthy donors and cancer patients. Sequenced by immunoSEQ multiplex PCR; TCRdb stores in-frame clones only, minus some. Here the sample spans some 130,000 clones, more than 85% being singletons. Sequenced input: PBMCs. The receptors shown here come from a middle-aged man with head and neck cancer. Each CDR3 is given without its conserved first and last residue. D genes are given only for firm matches.

d_call: TRBD1; j_call: TRBJ2-7; v_call: TRBV3-1/TRBV3-2; cdr3_aa: ASSRKTGTGFYEQY
d_call: NA; j_call: TRBJ2-5; v_call: TRBV7-6; cdr3_aa: ASSLDGTQVRTQY
d_call: NA; j_call: TRBJ1-4; v_call: TRBV3-1/TRBV3-2; cdr3_aa: ASSLTDVTNEKLF
d_call: TRBD2; j_call: TRBJ2-3; v_call: TRBV5-1; cdr3_aa: ASSGLAGMTDTQY
d_call: NA; j_call: TRBJ1-1; v_call: TRBV3-1/TRBV3-2; cdr3_aa: ASSPIMNTEAF
d_call: NA; j_call: TRBJ1-5; v_call: TRBV12-5; cdr3_aa: ASDLRDGPNNQPQH
d_call: TRBD2; j_call: TRBJ2-3; v_call: TRBV29-1; cdr3_aa: SVLLAGGSTDTQY
d_call: NA; j_call: TRBJ2-2; v_call: TRBV19; cdr3_aa: ASGTLTNTGELF
d_call: TRBD1; j_call: TRBJ1-1; v_call: TRBV18; cdr3_aa: ASSLQRTGFGAF
d_call: NA; j_call: TRBJ1-5; v_call: TRBV19; cdr3_aa: ASPRVDSNQPQH
d_call: NA; j_call: TRBJ1-3; v_call: TRBV7-2; cdr3_aa: ASSTTRDSGNTIY
d_call: TRBD2; j_call: TRBJ2-1; v_call: TRBV6-2/TRBV6-3; cdr3_aa: ASSLAGGPKNEQF
d_call: NA; j_call: TRBJ2-7; v_call: TRBV18; cdr3_aa: ASSPDRYEQY
d_call: TRBD1; j_call: TRBJ1-2; v_call: TRBV5-5; cdr3_aa: ASRAGTGLGYT
d_call: NA; j_call: TRBJ1-6; v_call: TRBV27; cdr3_aa: ASWGTRTPSPLH
d_call: TRBD1; j_call: TRBJ1-1; v_call: TRBV15; cdr3_aa: ATSRGSTGDTEAF
d_call: TRBD1; j_call: TRBJ1-5; v_call: TRBV28; cdr3_aa: ASSPGTAYQPQH
d_call: NA; j_call: TRBJ2-7; v_call: TRBV12-3/TRBV12-4; cdr3_aa: ASSLGIYEQY
d_call: NA; j_call: TRBJ1-3; v_call: TRBV18; cdr3_aa: ASSPSPELGSGNTIY
d_call: TRBD2; j_call: TRBJ2-5; v_call: TRBV27; cdr3_aa: ASTGFRTSGEETQY